This is a list of T cell receptor beta chains from one sample in a study of CD8 T cells in Susac syndrome. TCRdb re-called the immunoSEQ multiplex PCR reads with MiXCR, one entry per CDR3 protein. The data show around 130,000 distinct CDR3 sequences, about 95% seen once. Material: CD4+ T cells from PBMCs. These receptor sequences come from a human donor in good health. CDR3s include the opening cysteine and the closing phenylalanine or tryptophan. The D gene is left open where the match is weak. For some rows the clone size is stated as once, few or many, or as a class when expanded; others skip it.

D	V	size	J	DNA	CDR3
.	TRBV5-1	.	TRBJ2-1	TGCGCCAGCAGTGCGGGACTCAACAATGAGCAGTTCTTC	CASSAGLNNEQFF
TRBD2	TRBV15	.	TRBJ2-7	TGTGCCACCAGCTCCCAGGAACGAGCGGGGTCCTACGAGCAGTACTTC	CATSSQERAGSYEQYF
TRBD2	TRBV6-1	.	TRBJ2-1	TGTGCCAGCACCTCTAGGACTAGCGGGAGGGCGGCCTACAATGAGCAGTTCTTC	CASTSRTSGRAAYNEQFF
TRBD2	TRBV7-2	.	TRBJ2-7	TGTGCCAGCAGCCCGACCAGACTAGCGGGAAGGTACGAGCAGTACTTC	CASSPTRLAGRYEQYF
TRBD1	TRBV18	.	TRBJ2-5	TGTGCCAGCTCACCAGGGACAGGGTTAACGGAGACCCAGTACTTC	CASSPGTGLTETQYF
.	TRBV7-2	.	TRBJ1-3	TGTGCCAGCAGCCTGGGGCCCGGGGGTGGTGGAAACACCATATATTTT	CASSLGPGGGGNTIYF
.	TRBV18	.	TRBJ1-1	TGTGCCAGCTCACCACTCGGGGCCCCTGAAGCTTTCTTT	CASSPLGAPEAFF
.	TRBV4-3	.	TRBJ1-1	TGCGCCAGCAGCCAAGAAACGTCAGGGAACACTGAAGCTTTCTTT	CASSQETSGNTEAFF
.	TRBV3-1	.	TRBJ1-5	TGTGCCAGCAGCCAAGAGTTTAGCGATCAGCCCCAGCATTTT	CASSQEFSDQPQHF
TRBD2	TRBV6-4	.	TRBJ2-1	TGTGCCAGCAGTGATCTAGCGGGGAACAATGAGCAGTTCTTC	CASSDLAGNNEQFF
.	TRBV3-1	.	TRBJ2-7	TGTGCCAGCAGCCAAGGTTCAAGTCGTGGCGAGCAGTACTTC	CASSQGSSRGEQYF
.	TRBV6-5	.	TRBJ1-5	TGTGCCAGCGCAGTTGCTCGGGTGATCGGGCAGCCCCAGCATTTT	CASAVARVIGQPQHF
TRBD2	TRBV7-9	.	TRBJ2-2	TGTGCCAGCAGCCAACAAGCGGGAGTATCGGCCGGGGAGCTGTTTTTT	CASSQQAGVSAGELFF
TRBD2	TRBV7-9	.	TRBJ2-3	TGTGCCAGCAGCTACTACGCTAGCGGGAGTGGAGATACGCAGTATTTT	CASSYYASGSGDTQYF
TRBD2	TRBV19	.	TRBJ2-1	TGTGCCAGTAGTAGGGGGACTAGCGGGAGTCCATCCTACAATGAGCAGTTCTTC	CASSRGTSGSPSYNEQFF
TRBD2	TRBV27	.	TRBJ2-7	TGTGCCTGCAGCCCCGCGTATAGCGGGAGCCACGAGCAGTACTTC	CACSPAYSGSHEQYF
.	TRBV12-3/TRBV12-4	.	TRBJ1-1	TGTGCCAGCAGTTCCGGGTCGGAAGCTTTCTTT	CASSSGSEAFF
TRBD2	TRBV3-1	.	TRBJ2-7	TGTGCCAGCAGTCGGACTAGCGGCACCTACGAGCAGTACTTC	CASSRTSGTYEQYF
TRBD2	TRBV4-3	.	TRBJ2-7	TGCGCCAGCAGCCAAGGACTAGCGACAAGGTCCTACGAGCAGTACTTC	CASSQGLATRSYEQYF
.	TRBV27	.	TRBJ1-5	TGTGCCAGCAGTTCCCGGACGGGAGTCGTGCAGCCCCAGCATTTT	CASSSRTGVVQPQHF
.	TRBV20-1	.	TRBJ1-5	TGCAGTGCTACTGGGGGGCGGTATAGGAGCAATCAGCCCCAGCATTTT	CSATGGRYRSNQPQHF
TRBD1	TRBV29-1	.	TRBJ1-4	TGCAGCGTTGTGGCACAGGGGAGTGAAAAACTGTTTTTT	CSVVAQGSEKLFF
TRBD2	TRBV29-1	.	TRBJ2-5	TGCAGCGTTTGGACTAGCGGGAAGGAGACCCAGTACTTC	CSVWTSGKETQYF
.	TRBV13	.	TRBJ2-6	TGTGCCAGCAGCTTAGGGTCGGGTGTCAGTGGGGCCAACGTCCTGACTTTC	CASSLGSGVSGANVLTF
.	TRBV7-9	.	TRBJ1-5	TGTGCCAGCAGCTTAATGAATCAGCCCCAGCATTTT	CASSLMNQPQHF
.	TRBV29-1	.	TRBJ1-4	TGCAGCGTTGAAGGGGGTGCGGGAACCCGAAAACTGTTTTTT	CSVEGGAGTRKLFF
.	TRBV3-1	.	TRBJ2-5	TGTGCCAGCAACATAAGGGGGGTCCAAGAGACCCAGTACTTC	CASNIRGVQETQYF
.	TRBV7-9	.	TRBJ1-4	TGTGCCAGCAGCGAGGACTTACTAGCTGGAAAACTGTTTTTT	CASSEDLLAGKLFF
.	TRBV27	.	TRBJ2-1	TGTGCCAGCAGTAACCGGGACTCCATATCCTACAATGAGCAGTTCTTC	CASSNRDSISYNEQFF
.	TRBV6-5	.	TRBJ2-2	TGTGCCAGCAGACTACCCGGACGGACCGGGGAGCTGTTTTTT	CASRLPGRTGELFF
.	TRBV7-2	.	TRBJ2-5	TGTGCCAGCAGCCTTAGCGCCTCAACCGCGGAGACCCAGTACTTC	CASSLSASTAETQYF
.	TRBV27	.	TRBJ1-2	TGTGCCAGCAGTCCCAGAGGCTATGGCTACACCTTC	CASSPRGYGYTF
.	TRBV2	.	TRBJ1-3	TGTGCCAGCACCCGGGACGGTAGCACCATATATTTT	CASTRDGSTIYF
.	TRBV3-1	.	TRBJ2-7	TGTGCCAGCAGCCAAGGGGTAGCTTTCTACGAGCAGTACTTC	CASSQGVAFYEQYF
TRBD2	TRBV12-5	.	TRBJ2-2	TGTGCTAGTGGTTTGGTGGGACTAGCGGGAGTCGTGTACTCGAACACCGGGGAGCTGTTTTTT	CASGLVGLAGVVYSNTGELFF
TRBD2	TRBV5-1	.	TRBJ2-1	TGCGCCAGCAGCTGGTCCCTAGCGGGAGTTGGCAGTTATGAGCAGTTCTTC	CASSWSLAGVGSYEQFF
.	TRBV19	.	TRBJ2-1	TGTGCCAGTAGTATAGGCCAACTAGACAATGAGCAGTTCTTC	CASSIGQLDNEQFF
.	TRBV6-5	few	TRBJ2-7	TGTGCCAGCAGTTACTCGACAGTGGCGCCCTACGAGCAGTACTTC	CASSYSTVAPYEQYF
TRBD1	TRBV29-1	.	TRBJ1-1	TGCAGCGTGATGGGACAGCTGAACACTGAAGCTTTCTTT	CSVMGQLNTEAFF
TRBD2	TRBV5-5	.	TRBJ2-7	TGTGCCAGCAGCTTGAGGGGCGGGAGCCCCCAGTACTTC	CASSLRGGSPQYF
.	TRBV2	.	TRBJ2-7	TGTGCCAGCAGTGGGATGCGTCCGGAGCAGTACTTC	CASSGMRPEQYF
TRBD2	TRBV7-3	.	TRBJ2-2	TGTGCCAGCAGACTAGCGGGAGGCAAGAACACCGGGGAGCTGTTTTTT	CASRLAGGKNTGELFF
.	TRBV7-9	.	TRBJ2-5	TGTGCCAGCAGCTTAGTGTCAGTTGGAGAGACCCAGTACTTC	CASSLVSVGETQYF
.	TRBV28	.	TRBJ2-1	TGTGCCAGCAGTTTCTACAGGGAGCTTTCCAATGAGCAGTTCTTC	CASSFYRELSNEQFF
.	TRBV2	.	TRBJ1-4	TGTGCCAGCAGTCCCCAGGGGCCCACTAATGAAAAACTGTTTTTT	CASSPQGPTNEKLFF
.	TRBV3-1	.	TRBJ1-5	TGTGCCAGCAGCCAAGGGGTGGCCGGGCCCCAGCATTTT	CASSQGVAGPQHF
.	TRBV11-2	.	TRBJ2-3	TGTGCCAGCAGCACCGGGCCCACAGATACGCAGTATTTT	CASSTGPTDTQYF
.	TRBV10-3	.	TRBJ2-6	TGTGCCATCAGCCCGACGGACTCTGGGGCCAACGTCCTGACTTTC	CAISPTDSGANVLTF
.	TRBV19	.	TRBJ2-3	TGTGCCAGTAGTATGGGGATCCCAGATACGCAGTATTTT	CASSMGIPDTQYF
TRBD2	TRBV30	.	TRBJ2-1	TGTGCCTGGAGTGGCGCAGTTTGGACTAGCGCGATTGAGCAGTTCTTC	CAWSGAVWTSAIEQFF
.	TRBV23-1	.	TRBJ1-2	TGCGCCAGCACGGCGGGCTTCTACGGCTACACCTTC	CASTAGFYGYTF